A single sample gave rise to the 19 T cell receptor beta chains below, sequenced in a study of blood T cell repertoires in COVID-19. The assay was immunoSEQ multiplex PCR, and TCRdb's table has in-frame clones only and misses some. The repertoire consists of about 210,000 clones, with approximately 78% occurring once and the leading ten covering about a tenth. The sample consisted of PBMCs or T cells enriched from blood (not recorded which). These receptors were collected from a man aged 35 to 55 who had recovered from COVID-19.

This sequence joins TRBV7-2 and TRBJ1-4; TRBD1 is a possible D gene (5 bases). Germline CDR1 reads SGHTA; CDR2 reads FQGNSA. The CDR3 consists of 16 residues. The V end was cut by 0 bases, the J end by 6 bases, with 14 bases between. The CDR3 region has the DNA TGTGCCAGCAGCTTAGCGCGAGGAGGGGCCGATGAAAAACTGTTTTTT. Protein: CASSLARGGADEKLFF.

This clone appeared a few times. This chain connects TRBV4-1 to TRBJ2-1; 8 positions agree with TRBD2. V trimming: 4 bases; J trimming: 4 bases; junction bases outside the gene matches: 12. CDR1 and CDR2 from the germline V gene are MGHRA and YSYEKL. The CDR3 runs 17 residues. CDR3 in DNA: TGCGCCAGCAGCCCCCGAGCGGGAACTAGCGGTTACAATGAGCAGTTCTTC. Translating gives CASSPRAGTSGYNEQFF.

This chain links TRBV25-1 with TRBJ1-1; 7 bases are shared with TRBD1. In germline, CDR1 is MGHDK, CDR2 SYGVNS. J lost 5 bases, V lost 6 bases, and 6 bases had no gene match. The CDR3 consists of 13 residues. Here the CDR3 DNA reads TGTGCCAGCAGAGGACAGGTTGGGACTGAAGCTTTCTTT. It translates to CASRGQVGTEAFF.

This rearrangement joins TRBV3-1 (or the pseudogene TRBV3-2) to TRBJ1-3, with 9 bases aligning to TRBD1. Trimming at V came to 3 bases and at J to 4 bases, leaving 7 bases not matched to a gene. Germline lookup yields CDR1 LGHDT and CDR2 YNNKEL (reference sequence). The CDR3 is 16 amino acids. In nucleotides, the CDR3 is TGTGCCAGCAGCCACCCTGGGACAGGGAGCGGAAACACCATATATTTT. Protein product: CASSHPGTGSGNTIYF.

The V gene is TRBV19, the J gene TRBJ2-3; TRBD1 matches 7 bases. V gave up 9 bases and J gave up 1 base; unmatched junction bases: 10. Germline values: CDR1 LNHDA, CDR2 SQIVND (reference sequence). The CDR3 totals 15 residues. The CDR3 region is CASQSDRDGTDTQYF. The CDR3 coding sequence is TGTGCCAGCCAATCAGACAGGGATGGCACAGATACGCAGTATTTT.

The chain couples TRBV5-5 to TRBJ2-7; TRBD2 might be the D (5 bases). This CDR3 is built from 14 residues. The V end lost 4 bases, the J end lost 7 bases, and 18 bases lay between the germline ends. Germline-derived CDR1 and CDR2 are SGHKS and YYEKEE (reference sequence). CDR3 in DNA: TGTGCCAGCAGCCGGGGTGGGATAATGGGTGAGCAGTACTTC. It translates to CASSRGGIMGEQYF.

This chain connects TRBV19 to TRBJ2-2, with D tentatively TRBD1 (5 bases). CDR3 length: 13 residues. The germline gives CDR1 LNHDA, CDR2 SQIVND (reference sequence). Trimming removed 6 bases at V and 0 bases at J, with 5 bases between. The CDR3 coding sequence is TGTGCCAGTAGACAGGCGAACACCGGGGAGCTGTTTTTT. This translates into CASRQANTGELFF.

This clone was detected a few times. The chain combines TRBV7-8 with TRBJ2-2; TRBD1 might be the D (6 bases). Trimming removed 8 bases from V and 1 base from J, with 11 bases in between. This CDR3 is 14 amino acids long. CDR1 SGHVS and CDR2 FQNEAQ come from the germline V gene. The CDR3 sequence is CASGEQGNTGELFF. The CDR3 bases are TGTGCCAGCGGAGAACAGGGGAACACCGGGGAGCTGTTTTTT.

The rearrangement links TRBV11-2 to TRBJ1-4; D gene unclear. This CDR3 region has 15 residues. Germline values: CDR1 SGHAT, CDR2 FQNNGV. V lost 5 bases to trimming and J lost 8 bases, with 18 bases between them. The CDR3 loop reads CASSATINANEKLFF. The CDR3 DNA sequence: TGTGCCAGCAGCGCAACTATAAATGCCAACGAAAAACTGTTTTTT.

The chain is built from TRBV12-3 or TRBV12-4 and TRBJ2-7; D not certain. V lost 6 bases and J lost 6, with 12 bases in between. The CDR3 runs to 12 residues. CDR3 region: CASSPQWVEQYF. DNA of the CDR3: TGTGCCAGCAGCCCACAGTGGGTCGAGCAGTACTTC.

This clone came up many times. The CDR3 DNA reads TGTGCCAGCAGTTACCCTAACACTGAAGCTTTCTTT. Its protein product is CASSYPNTEAFF. This chain uses TRBV6-5 with TRBJ1-1; the D is unclear. Germline V gene data show CDR1 as MNHEY and CDR2 as SVGAGI. The CDR3 has 12 residues. Deletions cut 2 bases from V and 2 bases from J, with 3 bases between.

The chain combines TRBV18 with TRBJ2-7; the match to TRBD2 covers 9 bases. This CDR3 has 18 amino acids. V lost 0 bases to trimming and J lost 4 bases; unmatched junction nucleotides: 13. The germline gives CDR1 KGHSH, CDR2 LQKENI. CDR3 in amino acids: CASSPPGSLAGAQYEQYF. CDR3 coding DNA: TGTGCCAGCTCACCACCCGGGTCGTTAGCGGGGGCCCAATACGAGCAGTACTTC. Combining the CDR3 with reference TRBV18 and TRBJ2-7 gives the whole variable domain NAGVMQNPRHLVRRRGQEARLRCSPMKGHSHVYWYRQLPEEGLKFMVYLQKENIIDESGMPKERFSAEFPKEGPSILRIQQVVRGDSAAYFCASSPPGSLAGAQYEQYFGPGTRLTVT.

The V call is TRBV4-1, the J call TRBJ2-1; D is unresolved. V was cut by 1 base and J by 4 bases, with 5 bases left in between. CDR3 length: 13 amino acids. Germline CDR1 is MGHRA and CDR2 is YSYEKL. CDR3 protein: CASSQALYNEQFF. The CDR3 DNA reads TGCGCCAGCAGCCAAGCCCTGTACAATGAGCAGTTCTTC.

The V call is TRBV5-1, the J call TRBJ2-7, with no clear D. This CDR3 contains 13 residues. V gave up 1 base and J gave up 0 bases, with 5 bases separating them. Per the germline V gene, CDR1 is SGHRS and CDR2 is YFSETQ. This CDR3 reads CASSLTASYEQYF. The DNA for the CDR3 is TGCGCCAGCAGCTTGACAGCCTCCTACGAGCAGTACTTC.

The chain joins TRBV18 to TRBJ1-1; possibly TRBD1 for D (5 bases). The CDR3 is 14 residues long. The germline V gene has CDR1 KGHSH and CDR2 LQKENI. Trimming took 6 bases from V and 0 from J, leaving 11 bases between them. This chain's CDR3 is CASSQRQMNTEAFF. The CDR3 region has the DNA TGTGCCAGCTCCCAAAGACAGATGAACACTGAAGCTTTCTTT.

V and J are TRBV5-1 and TRBJ2-1, with TRBD1 matching 7 bases. Germline assignment: CDR1 SGHRS and CDR2 YFSETQ. CDR3 length equals 17 residues. Trimming removed 4 bases from V and 5 bases from J; junction bases left unmatched: 15. CDR3 coding DNA: TGCGCCAGCAGCCCCAGCCTACAGGGGTTCATTCACAATGAGCAGTTCTTC. Translation: CASSPSLQGFIHNEQFF.

The chain couples TRBV5-1 to TRBJ2-1, with 9 bases aligning to TRBD1. The germline V gene encodes CDR1 SGHRS and CDR2 YFSETQ. The CDR3 runs to 17 residues. Losses at the gene ends were 4 bases for V and 4 bases for J; bases not matched to a gene: 12. The DNA of the CDR3 is TGCGCCAGCAGCGTCTCCCGGACAGGGGAGGGTTACAATGAGCAGTTCTTC. Translated, it gives CASSVSRTGEGYNEQFF.

The chain recombines TRBV19 with TRBJ1-6; D possibly corresponds to TRBD1 (6 bases). The germline CDR1 and CDR2 sequences are LNHDA and SQIVND (reference sequence). Trimming stripped 9 bases from V and 10 bases from J, with 16 bases between. This CDR3 comprises 13 residues. In nucleotides, the CDR3 is TGTGCCAGCCGGGACACGCTGATCTCACCCCTCCACTTT. Its translation is CASRDTLISPLHF.

The rearrangement uses TRBV24-1 and TRBJ2-3; a weak D match, TRBD2 (6 bases). This CDR3 is built from 17 residues. CDR1 is KGHDR, CDR2 SFDVKD, per germline. V gave up 5 bases and J gave up 6 bases, with 23 bases separating them. CDR3 amino acids: CATSAGGAGTVADTQYF. DNA for the CDR3: TGTGCCACCAGTGCCGGTGGGGCGGGAACGGTAGCCGATACGCAGTATTTT.